The clone carrying this T cell receptor beta chain occurred a few times. The data stem from a study of blood T cells in healthy people across ages. A second PCR of 7 to 11 cycles used a sample-barcoded 5' primer and a J-beta primer mix. Every sample gave at least 2.5 million paired-end reads containing CDR3. A single record per CDR3 protein comes from TCRdb applying MiXCR to the 5' RACE reads. This repertoire shows more than 650,000 distinct CDR3 sequences, 53% found once; its top ten account for around 41%. Germline V gives CDR1 DFQATT, CDR2 SNEGSKA (reference sequence). After removal of 6 bases from V and 4 bases from J, the junction contained 11 bases not matched to a gene. This CDR3 has 15 amino acids. Every donor provided approximately 10 milliliters of peripheral blood.

This sequence was found in a man at least 80 years old in good health. The chain uses TRBV20-1 and TRBJ1-5, with 8 nucleotides matching TRBD1. Sequenced material: blood. The CDR3 DNA sequence: TGCAGTGCCTCAACCGGACAGGGCGGGAATCAGCCCCAGCATTTT. As protein: CSASTGQGGNQPQHF.